A single sample gave rise to the 24 T cell receptor beta chains below, sequenced in a study of T cells in Graves' hyperthyroidism and ophthalmopathy. Amplified regions were TCR beta CDR3 sequences from RNA transcripts. With the HTBI primer set, the TCR CDR3 went through a first round of RT-PCR. TCRdb passed the multiplex PCR reads through MiXCR, listing each CDR3 protein once. This sample has more than 450,000 distinct CDR3 sequences, with 14% found just once. The sample consisted of blood. The source is a middle-aged woman with Graves' hyperthyroidism.

The table lists this clonotype with many counts. V usage is TRBV30 and J usage is TRBJ1-2, with D possibly matching TRBD1 (5 bases). From germline, CDR1 is GTSNPN and CDR2 SVGIG (reference sequence). Trimming shortened V by 0 bases and J by 6 bases, and 8 bases separated the two germline ends. CDR3 length equals 12 residues. The CDR3 is CAWSVGTHGYTF. The CDR3, as DNA: TGTGCCTGGAGTGTCGGGACTCATGGCTACACCTTC.

This clonotype was detected many times. The chain joins TRBV14 to TRBJ2-7; TRBD1 is a possible D gene (6 bases). Per the germline V gene, CDR1 is SGHDN and CDR2 is FVKESK. The CDR3 length is 15 residues. With 6 bases removed from V and 1 base from J, the gap between germline ends came to 16 bases. The DNA of the CDR3 is TGTGCCAGCAGATCCTCCGGGACAAATTCCTACGAGCAGTACTTC. This gives the protein CASRSSGTNSYEQYF.

The V gene is TRBV11-2, the J gene TRBJ2-1; 7 nucleotides agree with TRBD2. V shed 5 bases and J 0 bases; nucleotides not matched to a gene: 4. Germline V gene sequence: CDR1 SGHAT, CDR2 FQNNGV. The CDR3 spans 15 residues. The CDR3 loop is CASSVRTSSYNEQFF. In nucleotides, the CDR3 is TGTGCCAGCAGCGTCCGGACTAGCTCCTACAATGAGCAGTTCTTC.

This clonotype has a count of ten or more. This chain joins TRBV28 and TRBJ2-1, with 11 bases lining up with TRBD1. This CDR3 has 14 residues. V lost 5 bases and J lost 7; bases outside the gene matches: 4. Germline lookup yields CDR1 MDHEN and CDR2 SYDVKM. The CDR3 DNA reads as TGTGCCAGCAGTCGGGACAGGGGGATGAATGAGCAGTTCTTC. This encodes CASSRDRGMNEQFF.

This clonotype was seen repeatedly, ten times or more. V and J are TRBV3-1 and TRBJ2-7; 7 nucleotides align to TRBD1. CDR3 length: 14 residues. In germline, CDR1 is LGHDT, CDR2 YNNKEL (reference sequence). The ends lost 1 base at V and 6 bases at J; junction bases unmatched: 6. CDR3 DNA: TGTGCCAGCAGCCAAGGACAGGGAAAGGGCGAGCAGTACTTC. This encodes CASSQGQGKGEQYF.

This clonotype was observed at least ten times. The chain employs TRBV15 and TRBJ2-7, with D unclear. V lost 3 bases, J lost 3 bases, and 12 bases lay in between. The CDR3 runs to 14 residues. The germline gives CDR1 LNHNV, CDR2 YYDKDF (reference sequence). CDR3 protein: CATSSEGPGYEQYF. The CDR3 nucleotides are TGTGCCACCAGCAGCGAAGGGCCCGGCTACGAGCAGTACTTC.

The sample holds many counts of this clonotype. The rearrangement joins TRBV7-9 to TRBJ2-3, with no clear D. The CDR3 extends over 16 amino acids. Trimming took 8 bases from V and 1 from J, leaving 19 bases between them. Germline V gene sequence: CDR1 SEHNR, CDR2 FQNEAQ (reference sequence). The CDR3 DNA follows: TGTGCCAGCGGTCTCCCGGCCCCAAGCGGCACAGATACGCAGTATTTT. Its translation: CASGLPAPSGTDTQYF.

This clonotype has just a few counts. The chain uses TRBV19 and TRBJ2-1; TRBD2 aligns across 7 bases. The length of the CDR3 is 16 residues. CDR1 and CDR2 (germline): LNHDA, SQIVND (reference sequence). V gave up 3 bases and J gave up 6 bases; unmatched junction bases: 11. As DNA, the CDR3 is TGTGCCAGTAGTATTCTGGGCGGGAGTTCTGGCAATGAGCAGTTCTTC. Its translation is CASSILGGSSGNEQFF.

The rearrangement links TRBV14 to TRBJ1-6, with D unclear. The CDR3 runs 19 residues. V lost 0 bases and J lost 1, with 16 bases in between. CDR1 is SGHDN and CDR2 is FVKESK in the germline V gene. CDR3 sequence reads: CASSQDLFGRRSYNSPLHF. The CDR3 nucleotides are TGTGCCAGCAGCCAAGATCTTTTCGGCAGGAGGTCCTATAATTCACCCCTCCACTTT. The whole variable domain, remainder taken from reference TRBV14 and TRBJ1-6, is EAGVTQFPSHSVIEKGQTVTLRCDPISGHDNLYWYRRVMGKEIKFLLHFVKESKQDESGMPNNRFLAERTGGTYSTLKVQPAELEDSGVYFCASSQDLFGRRSYNSPLHFGNGTRLTVT.

V gene TRBV4-1 combines with J gene TRBJ2-2, with unresolved D. The germline V gene has CDR1 MGHRA and CDR2 YSYEKL. The CDR3 runs 17 residues. Trimming stripped 3 bases from V and 0 bases from J, with 14 bases between. CDR3 in amino acids: CASSHPREPANTGELFF. For the CDR3, the DNA is TGCGCCAGCAGCCACCCTAGGGAACCCGCGAACACCGGGGAGCTGTTTTTT.

This clonotype was counted many times. The V and J genes are TRBV20-1 and TRBJ1-1, with 8 positions matching TRBD1. The germline gives CDR1 DFQATT, CDR2 SNEGSKA (reference sequence). Trimming took 6 bases from V and 1 from J; bases not matched to a gene: 1. This CDR3 comprises 12 residues. The chain's CDR3 is CSAQGANTEAFF. Here the CDR3 DNA reads TGCAGTGCCCAGGGGGCGAACACTGAAGCTTTCTTT.

This clonotype was observed a few times. The J gene is TRBJ2-7, the V gene TRBV3-1, with D perhaps matching TRBD1 or TRBD2 (5 bases each). The ends were cut back, 1 base at V and 2 bases at J, with 15 bases in the middle. Looked up from germline, CDR1 is LGHDT and CDR2 is YNNKEL (reference sequence). The CDR3 covers 16 residues. Here the CDR3 reads CASSQGPGTVTYEQYF. CDR3 nucleotide sequence: TGTGCCAGCAGCCAAGGGCCCGGGACGGTCACCTACGAGCAGTACTTC.

V and J are TRBV5-1 and TRBJ1-2; D unresolved. The CDR3 runs to 15 residues. Germline V gives CDR1 SGHRS, CDR2 YFSETQ. Trimming cost V 0 bases and J 8 bases, with 17 bases left between them. This CDR3 is CASSLVTDAPGGYTF. CDR3 bases: TGCGCCAGCAGCTTGGTAACGGACGCACCGGGGGGCTACACCTTC.

This clonotype was seen only a few times. The rearrangement links TRBV3-1 to TRBJ1-1; 8 bases line up with TRBD1. The V segment lost 4 bases and the J segment 8 bases; nucleotides outside the gene matches: 6. This CDR3 region has 13 residues. Germline V gives CDR1 LGHDT, CDR2 YNNKEL (reference sequence). DNA for the CDR3: TGTGCCAGCAGCCGTCGCAGGGGGCAAGAAGCTTTCTTT. Its translation: CASSRRRGQEAFF. The full variable domain, with the rest looked up from reference TRBV3-1 and TRBJ1-1, is DTAVSQTPKYLVTQMGNDKSIKCEQNLGHDTMYWYKQDSKKFLKIMFSYNNKELIINETVPNRFSPKSPDKAHLNLHINSLELGDSAVYFCASSRRRGQEAFFGQGTRLTVV.

At least ten counts were recorded for this clonotype. The chain recombines TRBV28 with TRBJ2-5; a possible D gene is TRBD1 (6 bases). Germline CDR1 is MDHEN and CDR2 is SYDVKM. Trimming left V 4 bases short and J 0 bases short, with 15 bases between. This CDR3 has 16 residues. This CDR3 reads CASSSARQAYQETQYF. The DNA for the CDR3 is TGTGCCAGCAGTTCCGCCAGACAGGCTTACCAAGAGACCCAGTACTTC.

In its sample, this clonotype was seen many times. V gene TRBV7-2 combines with J gene TRBJ1-2; D is unclear. The V end lost 5 bases, the J end lost 6 bases, and 19 bases lay between the germline ends. Germline-derived CDR1 and CDR2 are SGHTA and FQGNSA. The CDR3 covers 15 residues. The CDR3: CASSPVRDLADGYTF. The CDR3 DNA reads TGTGCCAGCAGCCCAGTTAGAGACTTGGCGGATGGCTACACCTTC.

This clonotype was picked up a small number of times. The V call is TRBV27, the J call TRBJ2-7; 7 positions agree with TRBD1. There are 16 residues in the CDR3. CDR1 is MNHEY and CDR2 is SMNVEV in the germline V gene (reference sequence). The ends lost 3 bases at V and 2 bases at J; junction bases unmatched: 10. CDR3 coding DNA: TGTGCCAGCAGTTTTACATCCGGGACAGTTACCTACGAGCAGTACTTC. Translated: CASSFTSGTVTYEQYF.

The chain is built from TRBV9 and TRBJ1-3; no definite D call. Germline loops: CDR1 SGDLS, CDR2 YYNGEE. This CDR3 has 16 amino acids. Trimming took 9 bases from V and 0 from J, leaving 19 bases between them. The CDR3 DNA reads TGTGCCAACTCCTCTCTTACGGAAAGCTCTGGAAACACCATATATTTT. It is translated as CANSSLTESSGNTIYF.

V and J are TRBV3-1 and TRBJ1-2, with 8 bases lining up with TRBD1. The CDR3 has 16 residues. Germline CDR1 reads LGHDT; CDR2 reads YNNKEL (reference sequence). J lost 7 bases, V lost 2 bases, and 12 bases had no gene match. CDR3 bases: TGTGCCAGCAGCCAATCGTCAGGGGGCAGGTATGGTGGCTACACCTTC. Its translation: CASSQSSGGRYGGYTF.

This clonotype was picked up many times. V and J are TRBV6-1 and TRBJ1-5; 9 bases line up with TRBD1. The CDR3 totals 18 residues. Germline values: CDR1 MNHNS, CDR2 SASEGT. V shed 2 bases, J shed 5 bases, and the junction held 13 bases outside the gene matches. CDR3 sequence: CASSEKGRGQGTYQPQHF. CDR3 DNA: TGTGCCAGCAGTGAAAAGGGGAGGGGACAGGGAACTTATCAGCCCCAGCATTTT.

This clonotype has ten or more counts. This chain links TRBV28 with TRBJ2-5, with D possibly TRBD2 on 6 matching bases. The CDR3 sequence is 15 residues long. V shed 3 bases and J shed 1 base, with 12 bases lying between them. Germline assignment: CDR1 MDHEN and CDR2 SYDVKM. The CDR3 sequence: CASSLPGGAQETQYF. The CDR3 DNA is TGTGCCAGCAGTTTGCCCGGAGGGGCCCAAGAGACCCAGTACTTC.

V is TRBV11-2 and J is TRBJ1-2, with D unresolved. With 2 bases removed from V and 3 bases from J, the gap between germline ends came to 16 bases. The CDR3 extends over 16 amino acids. The germline gives CDR1 SGHAT, CDR2 FQNNGV. CDR3 sequence reads: CASSLNPVPGDYGYTF. CDR3 nucleotides: TGTGCCAGCAGCTTAAATCCAGTGCCCGGGGACTATGGCTACACCTTC.

At least ten counts were recorded for this clonotype. The CDR3 DNA reads as TGTGCCAGCAGCTTAGTTCACGGGGACAATCAGCCCCAGCATTTT. Its translation is CASSLVHGDNQPQHF. The chain joins TRBV7-2 to TRBJ1-5; unclear D gene. The germline CDR1 and CDR2 sequences are SGHTA and FQGNSA. Between the trimmed V and J ends, which lost 1 base and 3 bases, there was a span of 10 bases. The CDR3 consists of 15 residues.

The chain is built from TRBV19 and TRBJ2-2; 9 nucleotides align to TRBD1. The V and J ends lost 6 bases and 3 bases, in that order; junction bases with no gene match: 5. There are 15 residues in the CDR3. Germline values: CDR1 LNHDA, CDR2 SQIVND (reference sequence). The CDR3 here is CASRRDRDHTGELFF. The CDR3 nucleotides are TGTGCCAGTAGGCGGGACAGGGACCACACCGGGGAGCTGTTTTTT.